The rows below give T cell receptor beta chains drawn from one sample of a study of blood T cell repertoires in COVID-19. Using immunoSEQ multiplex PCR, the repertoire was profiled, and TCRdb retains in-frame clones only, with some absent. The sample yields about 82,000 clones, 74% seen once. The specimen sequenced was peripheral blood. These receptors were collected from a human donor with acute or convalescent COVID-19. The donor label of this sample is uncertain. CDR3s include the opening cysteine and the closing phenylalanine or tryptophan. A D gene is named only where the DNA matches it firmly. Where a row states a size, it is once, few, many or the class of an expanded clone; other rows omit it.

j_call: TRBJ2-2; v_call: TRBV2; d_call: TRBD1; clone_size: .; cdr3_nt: TGTGCCAGCAGTGAGAGGGGGACAGGCAACGGGGAGCTGTTTTTT; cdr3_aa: CASSERGTGNGELFF
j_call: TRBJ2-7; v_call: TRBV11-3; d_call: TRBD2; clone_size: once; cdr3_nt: TGTGCCAGCAGCTTATTGGGACTAGCCCTTCGATGGGTGGAGCAGTACTTC; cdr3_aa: CASSLLGLALRWVEQYF
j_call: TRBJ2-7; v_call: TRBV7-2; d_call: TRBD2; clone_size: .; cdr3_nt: TGTGCCAGCAGCTTGAGCGGGATTATCGGCGAGCAGTACTTC; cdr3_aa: CASSLSGIIGEQYF
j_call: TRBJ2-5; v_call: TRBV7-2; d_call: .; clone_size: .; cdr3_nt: TGTGCCAGCAGCTTAGGGCCAGAACCGTACTTC; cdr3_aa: CASSLGPEPYF
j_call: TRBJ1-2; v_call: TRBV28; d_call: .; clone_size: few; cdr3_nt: TGTGCCAGCAGTTCAACAGTTGGCTACACCTTC; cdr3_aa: CASSSTVGYTF
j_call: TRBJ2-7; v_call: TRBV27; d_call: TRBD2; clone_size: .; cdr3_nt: TGTGCCAGCAGCAGAACCCGGACTAGCTACGAGCAGTACTTC; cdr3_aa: CASSRTRTSYEQYF
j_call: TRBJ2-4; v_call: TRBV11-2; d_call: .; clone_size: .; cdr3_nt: TGTGCCAGCAGCTTAGTAGAAGGGGATGGAAACATTCAGTACTTC; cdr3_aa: CASSLVEGDGNIQYF
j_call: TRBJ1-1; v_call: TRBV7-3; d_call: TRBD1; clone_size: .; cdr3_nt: TGTGCCAGCAGCGTCGGGACAGGGAGTGAAGCTTTCTTT; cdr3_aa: CASSVGTGSEAFF
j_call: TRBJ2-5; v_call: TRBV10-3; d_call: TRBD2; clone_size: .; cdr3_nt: TGTGCCATCAGTGAGTCGACTAGCGGGAGGAAAGAGACCCAGTACTTC; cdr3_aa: CAISESTSGRKETQYF
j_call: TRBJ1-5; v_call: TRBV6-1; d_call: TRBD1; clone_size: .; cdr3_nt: TGTGCCAGCAGTGAACCTGAACAAGGACAGGGGGCGCCTGGGCCCCAGCATTTT; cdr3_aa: CASSEPEQGQGAPGPQHF
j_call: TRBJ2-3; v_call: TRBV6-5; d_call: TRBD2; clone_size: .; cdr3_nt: TGTGCCGGCGCCGGGACTAGCTCTCCAGATACGCAGTATTTT; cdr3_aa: CAGAGTSSPDTQYF
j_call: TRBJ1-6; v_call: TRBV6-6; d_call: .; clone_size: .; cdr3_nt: TGTGCCAGCTTTCGTACGGGGGAATCACCCCTCCACTTT; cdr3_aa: CASFRTGESPLHF
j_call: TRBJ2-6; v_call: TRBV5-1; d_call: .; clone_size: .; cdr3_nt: TGCGCCAGCAGCGAGCGGGTTGGGGCCAACGTCCTGACTTTC; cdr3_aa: CASSERVGANVLTF
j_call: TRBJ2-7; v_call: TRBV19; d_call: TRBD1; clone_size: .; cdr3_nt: TGTGCCAGTAGTAATACAGGGGGCCGGTACGAGCAGTACTTC; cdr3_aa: CASSNTGGRYEQYF
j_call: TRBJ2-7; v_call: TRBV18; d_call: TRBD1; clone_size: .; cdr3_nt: TGTGCCAGCTCACTTACAGGGGGCGAGCAGTACTTC; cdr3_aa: CASSLTGGEQYF
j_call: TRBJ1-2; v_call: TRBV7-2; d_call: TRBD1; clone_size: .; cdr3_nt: TGTGCCAGCAGCTTAGCCCTGGACAGGGACTATGGCTACACCTTC; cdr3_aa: CASSLALDRDYGYTF
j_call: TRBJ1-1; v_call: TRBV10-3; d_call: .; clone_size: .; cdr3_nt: TGTGCCATCAGGGGCAGTAGAATGATGAACACTGAAGCTTTCTTT; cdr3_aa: CAIRGSRMMNTEAFF
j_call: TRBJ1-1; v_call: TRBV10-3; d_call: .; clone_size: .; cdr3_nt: TGTGCCATCAGTGACCCGTTCAGGCGTCTCATGAACACTGAAGCTTTCTTT; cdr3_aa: CAISDPFRRLMNTEAFF
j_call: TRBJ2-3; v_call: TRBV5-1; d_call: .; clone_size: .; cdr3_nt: TGCGCCAGCAGCTACTCACCACGTACCAATCCTCGGGGCACAGATACGCAGTATTTT; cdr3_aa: CASSYSPRTNPRGTDTQYF
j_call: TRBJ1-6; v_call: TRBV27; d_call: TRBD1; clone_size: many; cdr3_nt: TGTGCCAGCAGTTCAGACAGGGTTTCACCCCTCCACTTT; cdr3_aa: CASSSDRVSPLHF
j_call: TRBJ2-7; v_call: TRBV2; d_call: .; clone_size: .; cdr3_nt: TGTGCCAGCGGGAGGATTCCCTACGAGCAGTACTTC; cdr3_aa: CASGRIPYEQYF
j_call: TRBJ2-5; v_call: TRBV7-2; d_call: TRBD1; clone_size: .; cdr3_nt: TGTGCCAGCAGCCCTAGGACAGGGGGGACCCAGTACTTC; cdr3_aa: CASSPRTGGTQYF
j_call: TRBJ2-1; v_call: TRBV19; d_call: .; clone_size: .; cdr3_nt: TGTGCCACCCCAGGCCTTAGCTCCTACAATGAGCAGTTCTTC; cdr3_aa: CATPGLSSYNEQFF
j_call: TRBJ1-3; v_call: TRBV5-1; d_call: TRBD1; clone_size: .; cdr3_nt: TGCGCCAGCAGCTTAGGACAGGGTGGAAACACCATATATTTT; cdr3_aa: CASSLGQGGNTIYF
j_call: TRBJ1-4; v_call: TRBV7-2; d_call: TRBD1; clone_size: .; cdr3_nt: TGTGCCAGCAGCTCGACCACAGGGGGTATTGAAAAACTGTTTTTT; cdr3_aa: CASSSTTGGIEKLFF
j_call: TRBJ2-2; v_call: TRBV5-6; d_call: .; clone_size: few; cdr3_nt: TGTGCCAGCATCCTAGAGAATGACAGAACCGGGGAGCTGTTTTTT; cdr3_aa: CASILENDRTGELFF
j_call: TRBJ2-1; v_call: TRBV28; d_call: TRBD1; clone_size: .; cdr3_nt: TGTGCCAGCAGTTTGAGGACAGGGTGGAATGAGCAGTTCTTC; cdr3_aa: CASSLRTGWNEQFF
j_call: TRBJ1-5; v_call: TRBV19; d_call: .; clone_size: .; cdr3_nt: TGTGCCAGTAGTCCGCTGGGGGGGGCCCTCGGGAAGCCCCAGCATTTT; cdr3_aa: CASSPLGGALGKPQHF
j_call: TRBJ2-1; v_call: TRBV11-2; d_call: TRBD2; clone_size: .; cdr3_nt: TGTGCCAGCAGCGAGCGACTAGCGGGGCCGACCAATGAGCAGTTCTTC; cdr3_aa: CASSERLAGPTNEQFF
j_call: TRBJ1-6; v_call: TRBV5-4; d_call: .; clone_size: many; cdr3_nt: TGTGCCAGCAGCATCTCCCTCGGGAGTTCACCCCTCCACTTT; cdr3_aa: CASSISLGSSPLHF
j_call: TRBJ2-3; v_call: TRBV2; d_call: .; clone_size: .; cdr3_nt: TGTGCCAGCACGGACACCACAGATACGCAGTATTTT; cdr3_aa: CASTDTTDTQYF
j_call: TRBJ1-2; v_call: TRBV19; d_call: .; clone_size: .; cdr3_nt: TGTGCCAGTAGCCCCAGAGGGCAGCCTAACTATGGCTACACCTTC; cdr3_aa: CASSPRGQPNYGYTF
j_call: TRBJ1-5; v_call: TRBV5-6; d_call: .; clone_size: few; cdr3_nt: TGTGCCAGCAGCTTGAGAGGGCAGGAGAATCAGCCCCAGCATTTT; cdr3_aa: CASSLRGQENQPQHF
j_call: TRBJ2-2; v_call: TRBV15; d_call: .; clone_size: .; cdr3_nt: TGTGCCACCAGCAGACGGCTAGGGGGAAACACCGGGGAGCTGTTTTTT; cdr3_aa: CATSRRLGGNTGELFF
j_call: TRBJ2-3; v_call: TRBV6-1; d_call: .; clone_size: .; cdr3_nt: TGTGCCAGCAGTGATGCTAGCCTCAGCACAGATACGCAGTATTTT; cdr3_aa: CASSDASLSTDTQYF
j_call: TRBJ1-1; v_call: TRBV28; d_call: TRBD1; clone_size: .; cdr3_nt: TGTGCCAGCACCTGGGTGAGGGGGCAGACTGAAGCTTTCTTT; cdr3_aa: CASTWVRGQTEAFF
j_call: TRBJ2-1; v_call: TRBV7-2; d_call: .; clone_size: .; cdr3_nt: TGTGCCAGCCGGCAGGCACGTTACAATGAGCAGTTCTTC; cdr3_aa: CASRQARYNEQFF
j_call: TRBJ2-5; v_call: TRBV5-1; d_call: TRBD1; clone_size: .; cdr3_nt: TGCGCCAGCAGCCCACGGACAGGGAGAGAGACCCAGTACTTC; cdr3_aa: CASSPRTGRETQYF
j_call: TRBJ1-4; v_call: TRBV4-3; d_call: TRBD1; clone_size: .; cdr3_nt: TGCGCCAGCAGCCAAAGGACAGGGGGTGAAAAACTGTTTTTT; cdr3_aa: CASSQRTGGEKLFF
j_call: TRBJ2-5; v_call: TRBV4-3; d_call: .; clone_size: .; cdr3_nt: TGCGCCAGCAGCCAAGATCTGTCGGAAGAGACCCAGTACTTC; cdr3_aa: CASSQDLSEETQYF
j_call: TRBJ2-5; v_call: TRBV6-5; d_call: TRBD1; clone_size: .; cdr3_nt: TGTGCCACGAACCGGCAGGGGGCAGTGGAGACCCAGTACTTC; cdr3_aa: CATNRQGAVETQYF
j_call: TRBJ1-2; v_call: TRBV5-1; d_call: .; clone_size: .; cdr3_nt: TGCGCCAGCAGCTTATCCGAGGGCTATGGCTACACCTTC; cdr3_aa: CASSLSEGYGYTF
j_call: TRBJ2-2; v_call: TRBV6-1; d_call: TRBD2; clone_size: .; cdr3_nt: TGTGCCAGCAGTGAAGTGGGGGGGGCCGGGGAGCTGTTTTTT; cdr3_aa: CASSEVGGAGELFF